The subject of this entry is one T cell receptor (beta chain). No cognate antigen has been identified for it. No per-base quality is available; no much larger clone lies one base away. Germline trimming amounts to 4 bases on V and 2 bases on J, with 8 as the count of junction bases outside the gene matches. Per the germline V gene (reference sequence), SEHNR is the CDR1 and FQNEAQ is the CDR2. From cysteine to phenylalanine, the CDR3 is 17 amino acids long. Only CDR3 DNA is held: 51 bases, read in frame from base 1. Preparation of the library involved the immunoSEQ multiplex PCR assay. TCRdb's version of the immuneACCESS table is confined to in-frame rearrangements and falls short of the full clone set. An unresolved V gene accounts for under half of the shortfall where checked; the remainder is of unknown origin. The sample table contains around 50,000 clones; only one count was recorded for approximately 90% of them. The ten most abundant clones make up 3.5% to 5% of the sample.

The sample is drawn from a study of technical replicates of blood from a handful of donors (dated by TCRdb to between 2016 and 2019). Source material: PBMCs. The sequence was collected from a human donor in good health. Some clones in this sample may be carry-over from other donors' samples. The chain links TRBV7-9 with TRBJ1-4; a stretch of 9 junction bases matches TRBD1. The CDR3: CASSYRQGDRTNEKLFF. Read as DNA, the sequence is TGTGCCAGCAGCTACCGACAGGGGGACCGGACTAATGAAAAACTGTTTTTT.